These 24 T cell receptor beta chains came from one sample sequenced in a study of OX40 agonist ivuxolimab in advanced cancers. Sequencing used immunoSEQ multiplex PCR; TCRdb keeps in-frame clones, though not all of them. The sample records 100,000 to 150,000 clones, about nine tenths being singletons. The material was CD4+ or CD8+ T cells sorted from blood, obtained in a trial of the OX40 agonist ivuxolimab. Source of these receptors: an adult with an advanced solid tumor such as melanoma, head and neck, liver or kidney cancer.

The genes are TRBV7-2 and TRBJ2-3, with 10 nucleotides matching TRBD1. Germline V lookup: CDR1 SGHTA, CDR2 FQGNSA. Trimming at V came to 4 bases and at J to 10 bases, leaving 5 bases not matched to a gene. The CDR3 totals 13 residues. The CDR3 protein is CASSYTGTGAQYF. The CDR3 DNA follows: TGTGCCAGCAGCTATACCGGGACAGGGGCGCAGTATTTT.

This clone was detected only once. The chain links TRBV11-1 to TRBJ2-1; D is unresolved. Germline lookup yields CDR1 SGHAT and CDR2 FQDESV (reference sequence). The ends were cut back, 0 bases at V and 7 bases at J, with 10 bases in the middle. The CDR3 consists of 14 residues. The CDR3 DNA reads TGTGCCAGCAGCTTAGCCCTAGAAGGAAATGAGCAGTTCTTC. Its protein is CASSLALEGNEQFF. The entire variable domain, with the rest obtained from reference TRBV11-1 and TRBJ2-1, is as follows: EAEVAQSPRYKITEKSQAVAFWCDPISGHATLYWYRQILGQGPELLVQFQDESVVDDSQLPKDRFSAERLKGVDSTLKIQPAELGDSAMYLCASSLALEGNEQFFGPGTRLTVL.

This chain joins TRBV4-3 and TRBJ1-1; no definite D call. CDR1 is LGHNA and CDR2 is YSLEER in the germline V gene. V was trimmed by 1 base and J by 4 bases, leaving 13 bases between them. The CDR3 is 15 amino acids. The CDR3 loop is CASSQALRTGTEAFF. CDR3 sequence (DNA): TGCGCCAGCAGCCAAGCCTTGAGGACGGGCACTGAAGCTTTCTTT.

This clone was counted once. The J gene is TRBJ2-5, the V gene TRBV6-1; 7 bases agree with TRBD2. Germline V lookup: CDR1 MNHNS, CDR2 SASEGT. After removal of 7 bases from V and 3 bases from J, the junction contained 8 bases not matched to a gene. This CDR3 region has 14 residues. CDR3 region: CASTRDYGKETQYF. For the CDR3, the DNA is TGTGCCAGCACGCGGGACTACGGGAAAGAGACCCAGTACTTC.

The chain couples TRBV7-2 to TRBJ1-4; possible D gene TRBD1, 6 bases. CDR1 and CDR2 (germline): SGHTA, FQGNSA. The CDR3 sequence is 16 residues long. V was trimmed by 0 bases and J by 7 bases, leaving 15 bases between them. The CDR3 reads CASSLARRGSFEKLFF. The CDR3 coding sequence is TGTGCCAGCAGCTTAGCGCGAAGGGGGTCTTTTGAAAAACTGTTTTTT.

The chain links TRBV6-6 to TRBJ1-5, with D possibly TRBD1 on 6 matching bases. Germline V lookup: CDR1 MNHNY, CDR2 SVGAGI (reference sequence). The CDR3 covers 15 residues. V lost 2 bases to trimming and J lost 1 base, with 9 bases between them. The CDR3 DNA reads as TGTGCCAGCAGTTACACCAGGGGCAGCAATCAGCCCCAGCATTTT. The encoded protein is CASSYTRGSNQPQHF.

V gene TRBV27 combines with J gene TRBJ1-2, with D hard to call. The V and J ends lost 2 bases and 5 bases respectively, with 12 bases between them. The CDR3 runs 14 residues. Per germline, CDR1 MNHEY and CDR2 SMNVEV (reference sequence). As DNA, the CDR3 is TGTGCCAGCAGTTTACGCCTCCCTTTATATGGCTACACCTTC. It is translated as CASSLRLPLYGYTF.

The chain uses TRBV18 and TRBJ2-1, with TRBD2 matching 9 bases. Germline lookup yields CDR1 KGHSH and CDR2 LQKENI. After removal of 1 base from V and 0 bases from J, the junction contained 4 bases not matched to a gene. This CDR3 spans 17 amino acids. The CDR3 loop reads CASSPQASGISYNEQFF. The CDR3 nucleotides read TGTGCCAGCTCACCACAGGCTAGCGGGATCTCCTACAATGAGCAGTTCTTC.

The V call is TRBV5-1, the J call TRBJ1-5; a weak D match, TRBD1 (5 bases). V was pared by 4 bases and J by 3 bases, with 11 bases between. CDR1 is SGHRS and CDR2 is YFSETQ in the germline V gene. The CDR3 has 14 residues. The CDR3 DNA sequence: TGCGCCAGCAGCATCGGTGGGACCAATCAGCCCCAGCATTTT. Translated, it gives CASSIGGTNQPQHF.

V is TRBV19 and J is TRBJ2-7; D is unresolved. In germline, CDR1 is LNHDA, CDR2 SQIVND (reference sequence). This CDR3 contains 11 residues. The germline V and J ends were trimmed by 3 bases and 5 bases, with 5 bases remaining between them. In DNA, the CDR3 is TGTGCCAGTAGTATCGGCAACGAGCAGTACTTC. It is translated as CASSIGNEQYF.

This CDR3 reads CASREDRRNTEAFF. The CDR3 region has the DNA TGTGCCAGCAGAGAGGACAGGAGGAACACTGAAGCTTTCTTT. The J gene is TRBJ1-1, the V gene TRBV6-4, with TRBD1 matching over 7 bases. CDR3 length: 14 residues. Germline values: CDR1 MRHNA, CDR2 SNTAGT. Germline trimming cut 6 bases from V and 1 base from J; bases unmatched to any gene: 5.

Only one count was recorded for this clone. V is TRBV7-3 and J is TRBJ2-2; D uncertain. V was cut by 0 bases and J by 0 bases, with 5 bases left in between. Germline V CDR1 and CDR2: SGHTA, FQGTGA. The CDR3 totals 15 residues. CDR3 sequence: CASSLTSPNTGELFF. The DNA of the CDR3 is TGTGCCAGCAGCTTAACGAGCCCGAACACCGGGGAGCTGTTTTTT.

Worth noting for this clone: The same CDR3 can be traced to other DNA sequences in this sample. The chain uses TRBV6-5 and TRBJ2-5; D not resolved. V was clipped by 3 bases and J by 4 bases, with 6 bases between them. CDR3 length: 12 residues. Germline lookup yields CDR1 MNHEY and CDR2 SVGAGI. Here the CDR3 DNA reads TGTGCCAGCAGTTATTCCAGAGAGACCCAGTACTTC. The encoded protein is CASSYSRETQYF.

This clone showed up just once. The V call is TRBV7-9, the J call TRBJ1-3; D remains ambiguous. This CDR3 spans 13 amino acids. From germline, CDR1 is SEHNR and CDR2 FQNEAQ (reference sequence). Trimming removed 3 bases at V and 0 bases at J, with 3 bases between. CDR3 protein: CASSFDSGNTIYF. CDR3 DNA sequence: TGTGCCAGCAGCTTCGACTCTGGAAACACCATATATTTT.

The chain recombines TRBV7-8 with TRBJ2-5, with TRBD2 identical over 11 bases. CDR3 length equals 16 residues. CDR1 is SGHVS and CDR2 is FQNEAQ in the germline V gene. The junction had 6 bases not matched to a gene; V was cut back by 2 bases and J by 4 bases. The CDR3 DNA reads TGTGCCAGCAGCTTAACTAGCGGGAGTGGGTTAGAGACCCAGTACTTC. It is translated as CASSLTSGSGLETQYF. The full variable domain, in which reference TRBV7-8 and TRBJ2-5 provide the parts outside the CDR3, is GAGVSQSPRYKVAKRGQDVALRCDPISGHVSLFWYQQALGQGPEFLTYFQNEAQLDKSGLPSDRFFAERPEGSVSTLKIQRTQQEDSAVYLCASSLTSGSGLETQYFGPGTRLLVL.

V and J are TRBV25-1 and TRBJ2-1, with 10 bases identical to TRBD2. Germline loops: CDR1 MGHDK, CDR2 SYGVNS. This CDR3 has 18 amino acids. The J segment lost 0 bases and the V segment lost 2 bases, leaving 7 bases of the junction unmatched. The CDR3 sequence: CASSEKLAGSSSYNEQFF. The CDR3 DNA reads TGTGCCAGCAGTGAAAAACTAGCGGGATCGAGCTCCTACAATGAGCAGTTCTTC.

The CDR3 DNA reads TGTGCCAGCAGCTTATACAGGGACCCAAATCAGCCCCAGCATTTT. Protein sequence: CASSLYRDPNQPQHF. This chain joins TRBV13 and TRBJ1-5; D is perhaps TRBD1 (6 bases). From germline, CDR1 is PRHDT and CDR2 FYEKMQ (reference sequence). Trimming removed 2 bases from V and 4 bases from J, with 12 bases in between. The CDR3 totals 15 residues.

J is TRBJ2-7 and V is TRBV2; possibly TRBD1 for D (5 bases). Germline V gene data show CDR1 as SNHLY and CDR2 as FYNNEI. CDR3 length equals 13 residues. Deletions cut 8 bases from V and 3 bases from J, with 14 bases between. The DNA for the CDR3 is TGTGCCAGCGGCGGACACGGCCTCTACGAGCAGTACTTC. As protein: CASGGHGLYEQYF.

The table lists this clone with a few counts. The chain employs TRBV28 and TRBJ1-1, with a possible D match to TRBD1 (6 bases). Germline CDR1 MDHEN, CDR2 SYDVKM. V lost 5 bases, J lost 11 bases, and 15 bases lay in between. The CDR3 spans 12 residues. The CDR3 sequence is CASSVPGHLAFF. The CDR3 nucleotides read TGTGCCAGCAGTGTCCCGGGACACCTCGCTTTCTTT.

This clone was picked up one time. CDR3 DNA: TGTGCCTGCCCCCTCGGGAGAGATGAAAACAATGGCTACACCTTC. This gives the protein CACPLGRDENNGYTF. V is TRBV30 and J is TRBJ1-2; no clear D gene. The V and J ends lost 6 bases and 6 bases respectively, with 23 bases between them. CDR3 length: 15 residues. The germline V gene encodes CDR1 GTSNPN and CDR2 SVGIG (reference sequence).

The gene calls are TRBV12-2 and TRBJ2-1; the table calls TRBD2, which could not be checked here. TRBV12-2 constitutes a pseudogene. This CDR3 spans 18 amino acids. CDR3 region: CASRPLGTSGSSYNEQFF. CDR3 sequence (DNA): TGTGCAAGTCGCCCTCTTGGGACTAGCGGGAGCTCCTACAATGAGCAGTTCTTC.

This chain links TRBV11-3 with TRBJ2-7; D is tentatively TRBD1 or TRBD2 (6 bases each). The CDR3 spans 15 residues. The germline CDR1 and CDR2 sequences are SGHNT and YENEEA. Deletions cut 5 bases from V and 6 bases from J, with 20 bases between. The CDR3 protein is CASSPWDTGDAEQYF. The CDR3 region has the DNA TGTGCCAGCAGCCCCTGGGACACGGGGGATGCCGAGCAGTACTTC.

This chain joins TRBV28 and TRBJ2-7; the match to TRBD2 covers 8 bases. The CDR3 consists of 13 residues. Germline V lookup: CDR1 MDHEN, CDR2 SYDVKM. V was clipped by 6 bases and J by 1 base; unmatched bases: 2. The CDR3 DNA reads as TGTGCCAGCAGGCGCGGGAGGTCCTACGAGCAGTACTTC. Its protein is CASRRGRSYEQYF.

V usage is TRBV7-9 and J usage is TRBJ1-3, with no clear D. Trimming shortened V by 5 bases and J by 2 bases, and 19 bases separated the two germline ends. CDR1 and CDR2 (germline): SEHNR, FQNEAQ (reference sequence). The CDR3 is made up of 17 amino acids. The CDR3 coding sequence is TGTGCCAGCAGCAGAAGCGGGCTAACTTCGCCTGGAAACACCATATATTTT. Translating gives CASSRSGLTSPGNTIYF. The complete variable domain, with remaining parts taken from reference TRBV7-9 and TRBJ1-3, reads DTGVSQNPRHKITKRGQNVTFRCDPISEHNRLYWYRQTLGQGPEFLTYFQNEAQLEKSRLLSDRFSAERPKGSFSTLEIQRTEQGDSAMYLCASSRSGLTSPGNTIYFGEGSWLTVV.